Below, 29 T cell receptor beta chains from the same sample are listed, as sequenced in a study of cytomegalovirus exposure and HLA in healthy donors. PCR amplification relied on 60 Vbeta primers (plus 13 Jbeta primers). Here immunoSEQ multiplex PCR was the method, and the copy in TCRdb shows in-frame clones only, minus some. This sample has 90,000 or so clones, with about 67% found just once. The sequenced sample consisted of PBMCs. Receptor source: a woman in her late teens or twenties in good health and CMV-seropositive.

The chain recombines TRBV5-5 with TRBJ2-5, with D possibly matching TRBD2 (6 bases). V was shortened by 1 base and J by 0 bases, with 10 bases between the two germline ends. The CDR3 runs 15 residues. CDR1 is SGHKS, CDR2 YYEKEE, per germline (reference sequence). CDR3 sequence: CASSLISGYQETQYF. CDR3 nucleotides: TGTGCCAGCAGCTTGATAAGCGGGTACCAAGAGACCCAGTACTTC.

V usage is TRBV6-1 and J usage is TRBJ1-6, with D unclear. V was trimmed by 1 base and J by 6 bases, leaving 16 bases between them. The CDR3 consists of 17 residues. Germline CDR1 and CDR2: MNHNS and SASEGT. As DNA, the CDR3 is TGTGCCAGCAGTGAAGAACGACCGCGGATTGTTAATTCACCCCTCCACTTT. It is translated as CASSEERPRIVNSPLHF.

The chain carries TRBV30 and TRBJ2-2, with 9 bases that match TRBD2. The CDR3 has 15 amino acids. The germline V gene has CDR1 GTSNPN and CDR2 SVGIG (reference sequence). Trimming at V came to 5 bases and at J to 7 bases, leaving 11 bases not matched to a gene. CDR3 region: CAWRKPGLARGELFF. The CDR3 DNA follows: TGTGCCTGGCGAAAACCGGGACTAGCTCGCGGGGAGCTGTTTTTT.

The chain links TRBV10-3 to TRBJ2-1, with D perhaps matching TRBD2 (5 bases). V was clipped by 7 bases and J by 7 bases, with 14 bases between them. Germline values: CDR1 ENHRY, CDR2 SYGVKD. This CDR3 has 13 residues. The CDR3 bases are TGTGCCATCACGGGAAAGGGTGGGAATGAGCAGTTCTTC. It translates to CAITGKGGNEQFF.

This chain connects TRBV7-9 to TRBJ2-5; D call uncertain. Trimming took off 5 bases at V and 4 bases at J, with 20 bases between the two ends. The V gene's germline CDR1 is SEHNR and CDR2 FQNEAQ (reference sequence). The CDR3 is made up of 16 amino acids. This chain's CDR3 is CASSPPRGGKAETQYF. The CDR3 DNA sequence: TGTGCCAGCAGCCCACCTCGCGGTGGAAAGGCAGAGACCCAGTACTTC.

The CDR3 DNA reads TGTGCCTGGAGTAGAGTTAGCGGGAGGGCAGCTGAGACCCAGTACTTC. Its translation is CAWSRVSGRAAETQYF. This chain connects TRBV30 to TRBJ2-5; 11 bases map to TRBD2. Germline-derived CDR1 and CDR2 are GTSNPN and SVGIG (reference sequence). CDR3 length: 16 amino acids. The V segment lost 2 bases and the J segment 5 bases; nucleotides outside the gene matches: 10.

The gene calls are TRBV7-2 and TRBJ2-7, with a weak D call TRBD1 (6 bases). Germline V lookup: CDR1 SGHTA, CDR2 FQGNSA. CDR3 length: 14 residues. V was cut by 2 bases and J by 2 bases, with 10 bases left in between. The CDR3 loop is CASSLQTGAYEQYF. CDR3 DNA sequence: TGTGCCAGCAGCTTACAGACAGGAGCCTACGAGCAGTACTTC.

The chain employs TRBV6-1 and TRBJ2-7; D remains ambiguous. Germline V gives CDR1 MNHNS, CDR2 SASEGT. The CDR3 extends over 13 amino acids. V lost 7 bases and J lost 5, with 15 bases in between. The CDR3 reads CASTREVFHEQYF. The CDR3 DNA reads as TGTGCCAGCACCCGAGAGGTTTTCCACGAGCAGTACTTC.

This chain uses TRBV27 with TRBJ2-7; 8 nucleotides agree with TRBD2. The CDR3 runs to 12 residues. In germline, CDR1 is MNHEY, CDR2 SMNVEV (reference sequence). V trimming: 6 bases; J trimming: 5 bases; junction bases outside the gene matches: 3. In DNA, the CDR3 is TGTGCCAGCAGGACTAGCGTCCACGAGCAGTACTTC. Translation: CASRTSVHEQYF.

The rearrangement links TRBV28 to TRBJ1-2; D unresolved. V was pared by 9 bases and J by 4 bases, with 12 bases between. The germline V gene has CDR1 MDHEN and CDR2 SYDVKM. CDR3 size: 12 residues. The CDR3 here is CASGLGSYGYTF. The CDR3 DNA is TGTGCCAGTGGCTTGGGGAGCTATGGCTACACCTTC.

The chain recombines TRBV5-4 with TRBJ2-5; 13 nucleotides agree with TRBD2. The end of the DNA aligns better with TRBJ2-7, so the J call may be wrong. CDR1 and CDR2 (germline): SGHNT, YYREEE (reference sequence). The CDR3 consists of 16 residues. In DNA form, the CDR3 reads TGTGCCAGCAGCTCCCGGACTAGCGGGGGCCTCTACGAGCAGTACTTC. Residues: CASSSRTSGGLYEQYF.

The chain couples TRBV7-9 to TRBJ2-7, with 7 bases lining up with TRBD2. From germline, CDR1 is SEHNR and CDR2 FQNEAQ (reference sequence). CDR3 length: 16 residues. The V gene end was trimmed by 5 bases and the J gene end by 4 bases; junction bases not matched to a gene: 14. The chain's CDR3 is CASSARGREEGYEQYF. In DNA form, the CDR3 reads TGTGCCAGCAGCGCTCGCGGTCGGGAGGAAGGGTACGAGCAGTACTTC.

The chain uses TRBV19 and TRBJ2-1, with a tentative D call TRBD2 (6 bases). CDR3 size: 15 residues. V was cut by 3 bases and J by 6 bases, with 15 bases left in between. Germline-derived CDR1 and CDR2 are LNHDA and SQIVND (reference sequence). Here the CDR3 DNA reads TGTGCCAGTAGTATTTTCCAACTGGGAGGCAATGAGCAGTTCTTC. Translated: CASSIFQLGGNEQFF. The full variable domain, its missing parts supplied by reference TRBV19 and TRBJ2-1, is DGGITQSPKYLFRKEGQNVTLSCEQNLNHDAMYWYRQDPGQGLRLIYYSQIVNDFQKGDIAEGYSVSREKKESFPLTVTSAQKNPTAFYLCASSIFQLGGNEQFFGPGTRLTVL.

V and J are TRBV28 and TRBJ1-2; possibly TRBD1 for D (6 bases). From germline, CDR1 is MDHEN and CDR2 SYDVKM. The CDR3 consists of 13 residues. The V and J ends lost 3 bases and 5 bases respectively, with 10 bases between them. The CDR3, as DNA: TGTGCCAGCAGTTTCGGGGGGCTTTATGGCTACACCTTC. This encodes CASSFGGLYGYTF.

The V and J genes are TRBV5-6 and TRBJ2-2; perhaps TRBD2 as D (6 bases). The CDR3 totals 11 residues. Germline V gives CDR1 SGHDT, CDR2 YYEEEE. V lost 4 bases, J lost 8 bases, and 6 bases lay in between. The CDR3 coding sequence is TGTGCCAGCAGCCTAGCGGGGGAGCTGTTTTTT. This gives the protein CASSLAGELFF.

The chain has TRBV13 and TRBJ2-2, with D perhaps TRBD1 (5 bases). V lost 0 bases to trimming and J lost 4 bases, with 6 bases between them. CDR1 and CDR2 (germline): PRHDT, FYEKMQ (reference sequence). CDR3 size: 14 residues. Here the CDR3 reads CASSLGTATGELFF. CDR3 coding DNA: TGTGCCAGCAGCTTAGGGACAGCCACCGGGGAGCTGTTTTTT.

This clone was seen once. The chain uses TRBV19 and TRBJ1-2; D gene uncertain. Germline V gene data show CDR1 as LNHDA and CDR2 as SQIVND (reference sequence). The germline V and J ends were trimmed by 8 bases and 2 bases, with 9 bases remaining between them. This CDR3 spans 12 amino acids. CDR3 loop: CASQQTNYGYTF. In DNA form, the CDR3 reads TGTGCCAGTCAACAGACAAACTATGGCTACACCTTC.

This CDR3 reads CASSTRGFSGNTIYF. CDR3 bases: TGTGCCAGCAGTACTAGAGGGTTCTCTGGAAACACCATATATTTT. This chain links TRBV5-6 with TRBJ1-3; no clear D gene. This CDR3 is built from 15 residues. V was pared by 5 bases and J by 0 bases, with 12 bases between. CDR1 SGHDT and CDR2 YYEEEE come from the germline V gene.

In DNA form, the CDR3 reads TGCGCCAGCAGCCAAACCCCGGGACAGGGGGCCTACGAGCAGTACTTC. Its protein product is CASSQTPGQGAYEQYF. The chain carries TRBV4-3 and TRBJ2-7, with TRBD1 matching 11 bases. The CDR3 is made up of 16 amino acids. With V trimmed by 2 bases and J by 2 bases, 5 bases remained unmatched. CDR1 is LGHNA, CDR2 YSLEER, per germline.

CDR3 loop: CASSAGGWGVEKLFF. CDR3 sequence (DNA): TGTGCCAGCAGCGCAGGGGGCTGGGGGGTGGAAAAACTGTTTTTT. The J gene is TRBJ1-4, the V gene TRBV2, with 8 bases lining up with TRBD1. The V and J ends lost 6 bases and 8 bases, in that order; junction bases with no gene match: 11. Germline V gene lookup returns CDR1 SNHLY and CDR2 FYNNEI. The CDR3 extends over 15 amino acids.

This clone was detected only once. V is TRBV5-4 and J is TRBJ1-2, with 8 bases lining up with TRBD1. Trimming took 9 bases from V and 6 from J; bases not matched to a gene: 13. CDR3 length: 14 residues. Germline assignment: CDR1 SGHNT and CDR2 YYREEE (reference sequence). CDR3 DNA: TGTGCCATCAGGAGCGGACAGGGAAAGAATGGCTACACCTTC. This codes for CAIRSGQGKNGYTF.

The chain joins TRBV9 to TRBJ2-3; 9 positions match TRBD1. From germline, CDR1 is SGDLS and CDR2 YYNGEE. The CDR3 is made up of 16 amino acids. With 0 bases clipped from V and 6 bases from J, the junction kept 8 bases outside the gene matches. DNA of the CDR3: TGTGCCAGCAGCGTAGGATGGGACAGGGTTGGGGATACGCAGTATTTT. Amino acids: CASSVGWDRVGDTQYF.

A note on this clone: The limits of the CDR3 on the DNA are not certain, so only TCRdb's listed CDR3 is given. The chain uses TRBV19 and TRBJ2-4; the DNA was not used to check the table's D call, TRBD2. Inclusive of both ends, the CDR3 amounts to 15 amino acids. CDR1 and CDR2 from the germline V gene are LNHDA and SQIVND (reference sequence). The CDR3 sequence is CASILAAGATDIQYF.

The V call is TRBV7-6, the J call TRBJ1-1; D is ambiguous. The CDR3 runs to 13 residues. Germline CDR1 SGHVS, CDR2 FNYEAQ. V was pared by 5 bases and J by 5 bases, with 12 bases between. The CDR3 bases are TGTGCCAGCAGCGACTGGCCGGGAACTGAAGCTTTCTTT. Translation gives CASSDWPGTEAFF. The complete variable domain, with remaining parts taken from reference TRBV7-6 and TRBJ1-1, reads GAGVSQSPRYKVTKRGQDVALRCDPISGHVSLYWYRQALGQGPEFLTYFNYEAQQDKSGLPNDRFSAERPEGSISTLTIQRTEQRDSAMYRCASSDWPGTEAFFGQGTRLTVV.

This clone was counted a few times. In nucleotides, the CDR3 is TGTGCCATCCCTAACAGGGAGAACACCGGGGAGCTGTTTTTT. This sequence encodes CAIPNRENTGELFF. The chain combines TRBV7-9 with TRBJ2-2, with D possibly being TRBD1 (6 bases). CDR3 size: 14 residues. V shed 10 bases and J shed 1 base, with 13 bases lying between them. CDR1 and CDR2 from the germline V gene are SEHNR and FQNEAQ (reference sequence).

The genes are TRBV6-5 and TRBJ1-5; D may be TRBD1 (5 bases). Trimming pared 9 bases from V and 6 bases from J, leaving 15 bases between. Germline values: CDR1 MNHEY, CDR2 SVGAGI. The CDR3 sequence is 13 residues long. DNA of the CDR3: TGTGCCAGTAGCAGGGTGAGAGGTCAGCCCCAGCATTTT. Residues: CASSRVRGQPQHF.

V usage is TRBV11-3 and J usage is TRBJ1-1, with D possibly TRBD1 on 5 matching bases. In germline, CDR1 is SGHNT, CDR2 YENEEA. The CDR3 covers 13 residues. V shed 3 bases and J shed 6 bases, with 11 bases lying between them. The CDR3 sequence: CASSFGGFAEAFF. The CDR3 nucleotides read TGTGCCAGCAGCTTCGGGGGTTTCGCTGAAGCTTTCTTT.

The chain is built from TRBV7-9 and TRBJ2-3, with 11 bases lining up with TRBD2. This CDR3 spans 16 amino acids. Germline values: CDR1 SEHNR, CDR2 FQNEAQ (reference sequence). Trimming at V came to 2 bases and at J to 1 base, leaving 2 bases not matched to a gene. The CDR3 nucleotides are TGTGCCAGCAGCTTAACGACTAGCGGGGGCACAGATACGCAGTATTTT. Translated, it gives CASSLTTSGGTDTQYF.

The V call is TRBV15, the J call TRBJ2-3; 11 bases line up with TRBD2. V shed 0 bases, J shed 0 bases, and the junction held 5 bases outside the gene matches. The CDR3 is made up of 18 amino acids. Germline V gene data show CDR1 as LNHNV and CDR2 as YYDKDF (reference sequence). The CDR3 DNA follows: TGTGCCACCAGCAGAGATCAACTAGCGGGAGCTAGCACAGATACGCAGTATTTT. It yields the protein CATSRDQLAGASTDTQYF.